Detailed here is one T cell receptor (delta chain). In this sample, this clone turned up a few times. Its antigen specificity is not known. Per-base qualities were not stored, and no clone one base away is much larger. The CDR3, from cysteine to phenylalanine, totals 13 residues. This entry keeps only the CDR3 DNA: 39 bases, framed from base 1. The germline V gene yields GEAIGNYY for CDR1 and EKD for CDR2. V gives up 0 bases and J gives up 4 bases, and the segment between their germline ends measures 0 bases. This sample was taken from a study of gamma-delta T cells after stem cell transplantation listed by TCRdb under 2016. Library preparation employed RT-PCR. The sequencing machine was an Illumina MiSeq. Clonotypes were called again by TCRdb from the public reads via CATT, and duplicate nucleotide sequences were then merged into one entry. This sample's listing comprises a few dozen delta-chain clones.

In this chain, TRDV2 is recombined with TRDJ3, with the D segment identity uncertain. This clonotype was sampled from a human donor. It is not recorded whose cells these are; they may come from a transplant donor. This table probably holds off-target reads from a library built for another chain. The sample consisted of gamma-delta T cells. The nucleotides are TGTGCCTGTGACACCTGGGACACCCGACAGATGTTTTTC. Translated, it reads CACDTWDTRQMFF.